A single sample is the source of the 5 T cell receptor beta chains below, sequenced in a study of control samples from healthy donors and cancer patients. Sequencing used immunoSEQ multiplex PCR; TCRdb keeps in-frame clones, though not all of them. The data show some 120,000 clones, about 86% seen once. The source material was blood. The receptor set was obtained from a man under 40 in good health.

This chain uses TRBV5-1 with TRBJ1-3, with D hard to call. Germline V lookup: CDR1 SGHRS, CDR2 YFSETQ. The CDR3 sequence is 15 residues long. Trimming left V 7 bases short and J 0 bases short, with 14 bases between. CDR3 coding DNA: TGCGCCAGCGAACCGGTCTTCCCCTCTGGAAACACCATATATTTT. Protein: CASEPVFPSGNTIYF.

The CDR3 sequence: CASSDVSTDTQYF. The CDR3 DNA reads TGTGCCAGCAGTGATGTGAGCACAGATACGCAGTATTTT. The chain carries TRBV2 and TRBJ2-3; D gene unclear. This CDR3 is built from 13 residues. V dropped 3 bases and J dropped 0 bases, with 4 bases sitting between them. Germline-derived CDR1 and CDR2 are SNHLY and FYNNEI.

V and J are TRBV28 and TRBJ2-5; D is possibly TRBD1 (6 bases). CDR1 is MDHEN, CDR2 SYDVKM, per germline. The CDR3 runs to 15 residues. Trimming left V 2 bases short and J 2 bases short, with 12 bases between. CDR3: CASSLGGRLQETQYF. The CDR3 DNA sequence: TGTGCCAGCAGTTTAGGGGGCCGGTTACAAGAGACCCAGTACTTC.

This clone occurred many times. The J gene is TRBJ2-6, the V gene TRBV6-5; no clear D gene. V gave up 8 bases and J gave up 0 bases, with 5 bases separating them. Germline CDR1 and CDR2: MNHEY and SVGAGI. The CDR3 runs 13 residues. CDR3 DNA sequence: TGTGCCAGCGTGTACTCTGGGGCCAACGTCCTGACTTTC. It yields the protein CASVYSGANVLTF.

The chain combines TRBV9 with TRBJ1-2; D perhaps matches TRBD1 (6 bases). Per germline, CDR1 SGDLS and CDR2 YYNGEE. This CDR3 spans 13 amino acids. Deletions cut 1 base from V and 2 bases from J, with 6 bases between. CDR3 nucleotides: TGTGCCAGCAGCGTAAGGGGGAACTATGGCTACACCTTC. This codes for CASSVRGNYGYTF.